One sample yielded the 32 T cell receptor beta chains listed below, sequenced in a study of blood T cell repertoires in COVID-19. Assay used: immunoSEQ multiplex PCR; TCRdb lists only in-frame clones, some missing. Of 270,000 or so clones listed, over 75% are singletons. The sequenced material came from peripheral blood. The receptors come from a human donor in a cohort sampled during active COVID-19.

V gene TRBV28 combines with J gene TRBJ2-3; 8 bases align to TRBD2. Germline assignment: CDR1 MDHEN and CDR2 SYDVKM. J gave up 1 base and V 6 bases, and 6 bases lay outside the gene matches. This CDR3 has 15 residues. CDR3 bases: TGTGCCAGCAGCGGGGGGGCAGTCCGCACAGATACGCAGTATTTT. Residues: CASSGGAVRTDTQYF.

A remark on this clone: This sample includes further DNA sequences coding for the same CDR3. This sequence joins TRBV9 and TRBJ1-2, with 7 bases identical to TRBD1. The ends lost 0 bases at V and 5 bases at J; junction bases unmatched: 4. Germline V gene data show CDR1 as SGDLS and CDR2 as YYNGEE. This CDR3 has 14 amino acids. CDR3 amino acids: CASSVDRGGYGYTF. The CDR3 coding sequence is TGTGCCAGCAGCGTAGACAGGGGTGGTTATGGCTACACCTTC.

This CDR3 reads CASSNNRGSEQYF. The CDR3 DNA is TGTGCCAGCAGCAACAACAGGGGAAGCGAGCAGTACTTC. This chain joins TRBV21-1 and TRBJ2-7; the table's D call of TRBD1 was not tested on the DNA. TRBV21-1 is assigned pseudogene status. The CDR3 spans 13 residues.

The rearrangement joins TRBV9 to TRBJ1-6, with a tentative D call TRBD1 (6 bases). The CDR3 is 16 amino acids. Trimming left V 4 bases short and J 6 bases short, with 17 bases between. CDR1 SGDLS and CDR2 YYNGEE come from the germline V gene. Here the CDR3 DNA reads TGTGCCAGCAGCCCTCAGGACAGACTTTCTAATTCACCCCTCCACTTT. Encoded protein: CASSPQDRLSNSPLHF.

The V gene is TRBV24-1, the J gene TRBJ2-2; tentative D call: TRBD2 (5 bases). Germline V lookup: CDR1 KGHDR, CDR2 SFDVKD. Between the trimmed V and J ends, which lost 2 bases and 4 bases, there was a span of 13 bases. The CDR3 sequence is 16 residues long. This CDR3 reads CATSDWTPTLTGELFF. For the CDR3, the DNA is TGTGCCACCAGTGATTGGACTCCTACCCTCACCGGGGAGCTGTTTTTT.

The chain combines TRBV6-2 or TRBV6-3 with TRBJ2-4; tentative D call: TRBD1 (6 bases). The V gene's germline CDR1 is MNHEY and CDR2 SVGEGT. The V end was cut by 4 bases, the J end by 8 bases, with 9 bases between. This CDR3 contains 12 residues. This CDR3 reads CASSLAGDIQYF. As DNA, the CDR3 is TGTGCCAGCAGTTTAGCAGGGGACATTCAGTACTTC.

Here the CDR3 DNA reads TGTGCCAGCAGCAGACGAGGACAGGGGAACACTGAAGCTTTCTTT. Encoded protein: CASSRRGQGNTEAFF. The chain is built from TRBV7-9 and TRBJ1-1; TRBD1 aligns across 8 bases. J gave up 1 base and V 5 bases, and 6 bases lay outside the gene matches. This CDR3 spans 15 amino acids. Per the germline V gene, CDR1 is SEHNR and CDR2 is FQNEAQ (reference sequence).

This chain connects TRBV28 to TRBJ1-6; no definite D call. This CDR3 is built from 13 residues. The germline V gene encodes CDR1 MDHEN and CDR2 SYDVKM. V was clipped by 6 bases and J by 9 bases, with 12 bases between them. The DNA for the CDR3 is TGTGCCAGCAGGTCCAGGTTCCGTTCACCCCTCCACTTT. It codes for CASRSRFRSPLHF.

The chain uses TRBV7-2 and TRBJ2-7, with 10 bases fitting TRBD1. The CDR3 loop spans 15 amino acids. CDR1 is SGHTA and CDR2 is FQGNSA in the germline V gene. Trimming took 2 bases from V and 2 from J; bases not matched to a gene: 3. CDR3 region: CASSLRGQGTYEQYF. The CDR3 coding sequence is TGTGCCAGCAGCTTAAGGGGACAGGGGACCTACGAGCAGTACTTC.

The J gene is TRBJ2-1, the V gene TRBV19; 8 bases align to TRBD1. The CDR3 is made up of 16 amino acids. Germline V CDR1 and CDR2: LNHDA, SQIVND (reference sequence). Trimming cost V 5 bases and J 8 bases; bases outside gene matches: 14. In nucleotides, the CDR3 is TGTGCCAGTAGTCCCTCCGGACAGGGAGGATCACATGAGCAGTTCTTC. As protein: CASSPSGQGGSHEQFF.

This rearrangement joins TRBV29-1 to TRBJ1-1; no clear D gene. CDR3 length: 11 amino acids. V gave up 8 bases and J gave up 1 base, with 8 bases separating them. Germline V lookup: CDR1 SQVTM, CDR2 ANQGSEA. CDR3 DNA: TGCAGCTCTGGGAGGAACACTGAAGCTTTCTTT. Translation gives CSSGRNTEAFF.

This clone was seen a single time. V usage is TRBV10-3 and J usage is TRBJ2-1; 7 nucleotides line up with TRBD2. This CDR3 is 17 amino acids long. CDR1 is ENHRY, CDR2 SYGVKD, per germline. With V trimmed by 3 bases and J by 6 bases, 14 bases remained unmatched. The CDR3 nucleotides are TGTGCCATCAGTGACCTCGGGGGGAGACTAGCCGTCAATGAGCAGTTCTTC. Residues: CAISDLGGRLAVNEQFF.

The genes are TRBV6-2 or TRBV6-3 and TRBJ1-5; maybe TRBD1 (5 bases). Germline V gene data show CDR1 as MNHEY and CDR2 as SVGEGT. V dropped 0 bases and J dropped 4 bases, with 25 bases sitting between them. The CDR3 is 20 amino acids. The CDR3 DNA follows: TGTGCCAGCAGTTACTCTGGCCTTTCGGGGGGAGTGGGATCGAATCAGCCCCAGCATTTT. Residues: CASSYSGLSGGVGSNQPQHF.

The chain is built from TRBV4-2 and TRBJ2-2; 10 bases are shared with TRBD2. The CDR3 extends over 17 amino acids. V was pared by 8 bases and J by 3 bases, with 12 bases of the junction left unmatched. Germline CDR1 is LGHNA and CDR2 is YNFKEQ. CDR3 sequence reads: CASELAGLGGYTGELFF. CDR3 sequence (DNA): TGTGCCAGCGAACTAGCGGGGCTGGGGGGGTACACCGGGGAGCTGTTTTTT.

The CDR3 region has the DNA TGCAGTGCTAGTGTGGTTGGGGGGAGAGCTTTCTTT. As protein: CSASVVGGRAFF. The V gene is TRBV20-1, the J gene TRBJ1-1; D possibly corresponds to TRBD1 (5 bases). The CDR3 extends over 12 amino acids. V was pared by 3 bases and J by 10 bases, with 15 bases between. Germline CDR1 and CDR2: DFQATT and SNEGSKA (reference sequence).

V usage is TRBV7-9 and J usage is TRBJ1-2; no clear D. The germline V gene encodes CDR1 SEHNR and CDR2 FQNEAQ (reference sequence). The CDR3 contains 12 residues. Trimming took 1 base from V and 8 from J, leaving 8 bases between them. The CDR3 region has the DNA TGTGCCAGCAGCTTAGAAGTTGCGGGCTACACCTTC. This codes for CASSLEVAGYTF.

The count of this clone is one. The chain recombines TRBV7-9 with TRBJ1-4; D might be TRBD1 (5 bases). Germline CDR1 SEHNR, CDR2 FQNEAQ (reference sequence). The CDR3 covers 14 residues. The V gene lost 4 bases and the J gene lost 2 bases, with 8 bases spanning the gap. As DNA, the CDR3 is TGTGCCAGCAGCTCTCGGGGGACTAATGAAAAACTGTTTTTT. This codes for CASSSRGTNEKLFF.

The rearrangement uses TRBV6-5 and TRBJ1-3; possible D gene TRBD1, 5 bases. The CDR3 sequence is 16 residues long. Trimming shortened V by 4 bases and J by 0 bases, and 13 bases separated the two germline ends. Germline CDR1 is MNHEY and CDR2 is SVGAGI. The CDR3 region has the DNA TGTGCCAGCAGTTTCACACAGGTACACTCTGGAAACACCATATATTTT. Translating gives CASSFTQVHSGNTIYF.

This clone was seen a few times. The genes are TRBV29-1 and TRBJ2-7; D is possibly TRBD2 (6 bases). The CDR3 has 12 residues. Trimming left V 4 bases short and J 6 bases short, with 13 bases between. The V gene's germline CDR1 is SQVTM and CDR2 ANQGSEA. CDR3 sequence: CSVGYGGGEQYF. In DNA form, the CDR3 reads TGCAGCGTTGGTTACGGGGGAGGCGAGCAGTACTTC.

The chain employs TRBV7-9 and TRBJ2-1; 14 bases map to TRBD2. The CDR3 has 17 residues. Germline V gene lookup returns CDR1 SEHNR and CDR2 FQNEAQ (reference sequence). V lost 2 bases and J lost 2; bases outside the gene matches: 2. The CDR3 loop is CASSLLTSGRAYNEQFF. The CDR3 DNA reads as TGTGCCAGCAGCTTACTGACTAGCGGGAGGGCCTACAATGAGCAGTTCTTC.

The rearrangement joins TRBV28 to TRBJ2-7; TRBD1 is a possible D gene (6 bases). V lost 4 bases, J lost 3 bases, and 13 bases lay in between. Per the germline V gene, CDR1 is MDHEN and CDR2 is SYDVKM. This CDR3 spans 14 amino acids. CDR3 loop: CASSSFAGVYEQYF. In nucleotides, the CDR3 is TGTGCCAGCAGTTCATTCGCAGGGGTCTACGAGCAGTACTTC.

This clone was observed a few times. This sample includes further DNA sequences coding for the same CDR3. The chain recombines TRBV5-1 with TRBJ2-7; 11 bases are a match to TRBD1. CDR1 and CDR2 (germline): SGHRS, YFSETQ. The CDR3 runs to 14 residues. The V segment lost 4 bases and the J segment 2 bases; nucleotides outside the gene matches: 2. The CDR3 is CASSLDRGPYEQYF. Written as DNA, the CDR3 is TGCGCCAGCAGCCTGGACAGGGGGCCCTACGAGCAGTACTTC.

In its sample, this clone was seen once. The rearrangement links TRBV2 to TRBJ2-2; D remains unclear. The CDR3 contains 11 residues. V was clipped by 8 bases and J by 5 bases, with 6 bases between them. CDR1 and CDR2 from the germline V gene are SNHLY and FYNNEI. The CDR3 spells CASRRTGELFF. CDR3 in DNA: TGTGCCAGCCGTCGGACCGGGGAGCTGTTTTTT. The full variable domain, with the rest looked up from reference TRBV2 and TRBJ2-2, is EPEVTQTPSHQVTQMGQEVILRCVPISNHLYFYWYRQILGQKVEFLVSFYNNEISEKSEIFDDQFSVERPDGSNFTLKIRSTKLEDSAMYFCASRRTGELFFGEGSRLTVL.

V is TRBV6-5 and J is TRBJ1-1; TRBD1 is a possible D gene (5 bases). The CDR3 is 15 amino acids. Trimming took off 0 bases at V and 1 base at J, with 9 bases between the two ends. CDR1 and CDR2 from the germline V gene are MNHEY and SVGAGI. CDR3 nucleotide sequence: TGTGCCAGCAGTTACTCTCGGCAGGGGAACACTGAAGCTTTCTTT. Translating it yields CASSYSRQGNTEAFF.

The V and J genes are TRBV2 and TRBJ1-4, with 9 bases identical to TRBD1. The junction had 8 bases not matched to a gene; V was cut back by 6 bases and J by 6 bases. Germline CDR1 is SNHLY and CDR2 is FYNNEI. The CDR3 has 15 residues. CDR3: CASSAQGARDEKLFF. DNA for the CDR3: TGTGCCAGCAGCGCACAGGGGGCCAGGGATGAAAAACTGTTTTTT.

J is TRBJ2-2 and V is TRBV5-1, with 9 bases fitting TRBD2. V was clipped by 6 bases and J by 1 base; unmatched bases: 10. Germline values: CDR1 SGHRS, CDR2 YFSETQ. The CDR3 totals 17 residues. CDR3 in DNA: TGCGCCAGCACCATTATAGCGGGGGCCAAGAACACCGGGGAGCTGTTTTTT. Its protein product is CASTIIAGAKNTGELFF.

J is TRBJ1-5 and V is TRBV28; possibly TRBD1 for D (6 bases). Per germline, CDR1 MDHEN and CDR2 SYDVKM. CDR3 length equals 15 residues. Trimming took off 6 bases at V and 0 bases at J, with 12 bases between the two ends. CDR3 region: CASSPRDTSNQPQHF. CDR3 sequence (DNA): TGTGCCAGCAGCCCAAGGGACACTAGCAATCAGCCCCAGCATTTT.

The chain links TRBV20-1 to TRBJ1-1; D perhaps matches TRBD1 (6 bases). Germline-derived CDR1 and CDR2 are DFQATT and SNEGSKA (reference sequence). CDR3 length equals 11 residues. Trimming left V 4 bases short and J 5 bases short, with 8 bases between. The CDR3 spells CSAIQGTEAFF. Written as DNA, the CDR3 is TGCAGTGCTATACAGGGTACTGAAGCTTTCTTT.

The J gene is TRBJ1-4, the V gene TRBV19, with D unclear. CDR1 is LNHDA, CDR2 SQIVND, per germline (reference sequence). CDR3 length: 14 residues. V was cut by 2 bases and J by 7 bases, with 11 bases left in between. The DNA of the CDR3 is TGTGCCAGTAGTATAACGGGGATTGGTGAAAAACTGTTTTTT. It encodes CASSITGIGEKLFF. Full variable domain (missing parts from reference TRBV19 and TRBJ1-4): DGGITQSPKYLFRKEGQNVTLSCEQNLNHDAMYWYRQDPGQGLRLIYYSQIVNDFQKGDIAEGYSVSREKKESFPLTVTSAQKNPTAFYLCASSITGIGEKLFFGSGTQLSVL.

The chain combines TRBV18 with TRBJ1-1, with D maybe TRBD1 (6 bases). Germline V lookup: CDR1 KGHSH, CDR2 LQKENI. CDR3 length: 15 amino acids. Trimming stripped 1 base from V and 5 bases from J, with 14 bases between. Here the CDR3 reads CASSPQIGGHTEAFF. The DNA for the CDR3 is TGTGCCAGCTCACCACAAATAGGGGGACATACTGAAGCTTTCTTT.

CDR3 in DNA: TGCGCCAGCAGCCAAGATCGGGAGTTCACGCAGTATTTT. Translating gives CASSQDREFTQYF. The chain carries TRBV4-3 and TRBJ2-3; D perhaps matches TRBD2 (6 bases). The CDR3 spans 13 residues. Germline assignment: CDR1 LGHNA and CDR2 YSLEER. Trimming stripped 0 bases from V and 9 bases from J, with 10 bases between.

In the case of this clone: The junction does not match germline at one end; this may be a read error. The chain combines TRBV11-2 with TRBJ2-1; 7 bases align to TRBD1. CDR3 length equals 14 residues. Per germline, CDR1 SGHAT and CDR2 FQNNGV. CDR3: CASSLDRAGNEQFF. DNA for the CDR3: TGTGCCAGCAGCCTAGACAGGGCTGGGAATGAGCAGTTCTTC.